This T cell receptor (beta chain) was profiled in a study of blood T cell repertoires in COVID-19 (dated by TCRdb to the early 2020s). Broadly, across the study: Samples from collaborators originated in the United States, Italy and Spain and spanned both the acute and convalescent phases of COVID-19. The prospective study material was composed of cDNA or gDNA derived from T cells, B-cell-depleted T cells, or PBMCs. Subjects who had been exposed to COVID-19, were actively infected with it, or had recovered from it provided the deeply sampled blood TCRbeta repertoires that made up the dataset. The repertoires were released in a freely available public database meant as a resource for research on the immune response to SARS-CoV-2. Samples came from the ongoing ImmuneRACE study (first 160 participants) plus 1,254 subjects from 6 global collaborators. Nearly every sample came with metadata listing a de-identified subject ID, COVID-19 status, age in years and sex. HLA class I and class II types, where available, came from metadata supplied by the sample provider rather than from assay-based typing. Findings and caveats that apply to the study as a whole: How much clinical and demographic metadata was included differed by source and by participant, and the metadata was provided uncurated.

Collaborating institutions collected whole blood in K2EDTA tubes following their own protocols. For TCRbeta analysis, collaborator samples were shipped as frozen whole blood, as isolated PBMCs, or as DNA extracted from either sample type. The immunoSEQ Assay, a bias-controlled multiplex PCR, was used to amplify TCRbeta CDR3 regions from genomic DNA. Turning to the authors' computational methods: Within the assay, amplification of reference gene primers was used to estimate how many nucleated cells each sample contained. Sequence reads were collapsed and filtered to measure the absolute abundance of every unique TCRbeta CDR3 rearrangement. For each sample, productive Simpson clonality was calculated as the square root of Simpson's diversity index across productive rearrangements. TCRdb provides this immuneACCESS table in a form limited to in-frame rearrangements. Some clones are lacking; in checked studies, under half of them reflect an unresolved V gene, and why the rest are absent is not known. The D gene and trimming were derived from the DNA, and the V and J assignments and clone size from that table. This sample lists some 70,000 clones; about 88% were detected once. About 8.9% of the sample comes from the top ten.

Of note for this clone: Its target antigen remains unknown. No base quality information exists; no much larger clone differs at one position.

Ends trimmed: V by 5 bases, J by 4 bases; bases unmatched to a gene: 4. The CDR3 holds 14 amino acids from the cysteine to the phenylalanine. Only the CDR3 DNA stays, 42 bases, in frame from base 1. Reading the germline V gene (reference sequence) gives CDR1 WNHNN and CDR2 SYGVQD. The receptor was derived from a middle-aged man with active COVID-19. Specimen: peripheral blood. In this chain, TRBV10-1 is recombined with TRBJ2-2; 7 junctional bases match TRBD1. The sequence in DNA is TGCGCCAGCAGTTTAGGGGGCGGCACCGGGGAGCTGTTTTTT. Its protein is CASSLGGGTGELFF.